The present entry profiles one TCR beta chain with its context. The sample comes from a study of T and B cells in COVID-19 patients. Each TRB amplification used roughly 240-550 ng of genomic DNA from blood. BIOMED2 TRB-A/B primer pools were used in multiplex TRB PCR. TCRdb called the multiplex PCR reads again in MiXCR, with one record for every CDR3 protein. Here the sample spans 20,000 to 25,000 distinct CDR3 sequences, approximately 28% being singletons. The CDR3 spans 16 residues. V was clipped by 5 bases and J by 0 bases; unmatched bases: 4. CDR1 and CDR2 (germline): SGHAT, FQDESV (reference sequence).

This sequence was found in a human donor who had recovered from COVID-19. Input material: blood. The chain is built from TRBV11-1 and TRBJ2-3; TRBD2 matches 11 bases. The CDR3 sequence is CASSPRTSGSTDTQYF. CDR3 nucleotide sequence: TGTGCCAGCAGCCCCCGGACTAGCGGGAGCACAGATACGCAGTATTTT. Variable domain in full (rest from reference TRBV11-1 and TRBJ2-3): EAEVAQSPRYKITEKSQAVAFWCDPISGHATLYWYRQILGQGPELLVQFQDESVVDDSQLPKDRFSAERLKGVDSTLKIQPAELGDSAMYLCASSPRTSGSTDTQYFGPGTRLTVL.